This entry describes one T cell receptor (beta chain). It has no known antigen specificity. Base qualities were left out, and no much larger clone turns up one base away. Trimming removed 1 base from V and 6 bases from J, leaving 7 bases between the germline ends. From cysteine to phenylalanine, the CDR3 is 13 amino acids long. The read is trimmed to its CDR3 DNA, 39 bases read in frame from base 1. This record belongs to a study of blood T cell repertoires in COVID-19 (dated by TCRdb to about 2020). About the investigation overall: The collaborator samples originated in the United States, Italy and Spain and spanned the acute and convalescent phases of COVID-19. The repertoires were released in a freely available public database meant as a resource for research on the immune response to SARS-CoV-2. The material from the prospective study consisted of cDNA or gDNA derived from T cells, B-cell-depleted T cells, or PBMCs. The sample metadata nearly always contained a de-identified subject ID, COVID-19 status, age in years and sex. Deeply sampled blood TCRbeta repertoires from subjects exposed to, actively infected with, or recovered from COVID-19 were included in the dataset. The samples were drawn from the first 160 participants of the ongoing ImmuneRACE study and from 1,200 or so subjects provided by 6 global collaborators. Where available, HLA class I and class II types were taken from metadata supplied by the sample provider and were not determined by assay-based typing. Broad study findings and their caveats: The amount of clinical and demographic metadata varied by source and participant and was provided uncurated.

One collaborating source in Seattle enrolled patients while the patients were actively infected and followed the patients over time throughout the course of disease. Whole blood was collected in K2EDTA tubes by collaborating institutions according to the institutions' own protocols. For TCRbeta analysis, collaborators shipped samples as frozen whole blood, isolated PBMCs, or DNA extracted from either of those sample types. TCRbeta CDR3 regions were amplified from genomic DNA using the immunoSEQ Assay, a bias-controlled multiplex PCR. On the authors' methods: The number of nucleated cells in each sample was estimated from the amplification of reference gene primers within the assay. To quantify the absolute abundance of each unique TCRbeta CDR3 rearrangement, sequence reads were collapsed and filtered. Productive Simpson clonality was computed per sample as the square root of Simpson's diversity index over productive rearrangements. What TCRdb holds here is the immuneACCESS table cut down to in-frame rearrangements. Part of the clones is not present; checked against another copy, under half of the missing clones reflect an unresolved V gene, and the others are unexplained. V and J calls and clone size follow that table, whereas D and trimming were derived from the DNA. This sample holds about 30,000 clones; roughly 80% were observed only once. The ten largest clones take up 3% to 3.5% of the sample.

The receptor was isolated from a man between 65 and 85 years old with COVID-19, enrolled during active disease. Recombination linked TRBV12-3 or TRBV12-4 to TRBJ1-5, with no D gene named confidently. Sequenced material: peripheral blood. The CDR3 amino acid sequence is: CASSLGSSQPQHF. The nucleotide sequence is given as TGTGCCAGCAGTTTAGGATCCAGTCAGCCCCAGCATTTT.